A single sample is the source of the 16 T cell receptor beta chains below, sequenced in a study of CD8+CD57+ T cells in acquired aplastic anemia. Patients chosen for sequencing had shown CD8+CD57+ cell expansion by flow cytometry. Genomic DNA constituted the template upon which TCR beta VDJ and CDR3 profiling was performed. One entry per CDR3 protein, called by TCRdb with MiXCR from the reads. Of about 180,000 distinct CDR3 sequences in the sample, less than 65% were seen once. Sequencing was performed on sorted CD4+, CD8+, or CD8+CD57+ T cells (not recorded which) from PBMCs. The receptors here all came from a human donor with aplastic anemia.

There are a few counts of this clonotype. The rearrangement joins TRBV29-1 to TRBJ1-1; no definite D call. This CDR3 is 12 amino acids long. CDR1 SQVTM and CDR2 ANQGSEA come from the germline V gene. Trimming shortened V by 4 bases and J by 8 bases, and 14 bases separated the two germline ends. The CDR3 here is CSVVPGALEAFF. The DNA for the CDR3 is TGCAGCGTTGTACCCGGTGCTTTGGAAGCTTTCTTT.

This chain joins TRBV24-1 and TRBJ2-1, with D uncertain. The CDR3 runs 14 residues. Germline-derived CDR1 and CDR2 are KGHDR and SFDVKD. V lost 4 bases and J lost 10, with 16 bases in between. Written as DNA, the CDR3 is TGTGCCACCAGTGACCCCACCTTAGCCCGCGAGCAGTTCTTC. Translating it yields CATSDPTLAREQFF.

DNA of the CDR3: TGCGCCAGCAGCCCTCAGGGTTCCGAAGCTTTCTTT. Translated: CASSPQGSEAFF. This chain connects TRBV5-1 to TRBJ1-1; D is perhaps TRBD1 (5 bases). This CDR3 is 12 amino acids long. Between the trimmed V and J ends, which lost 4 bases and 8 bases, there was a span of 12 bases. Per germline, CDR1 SGHRS and CDR2 YFSETQ.

The CDR3 region is CASSGVRELVYNEQFF. The CDR3 DNA is TGCGCCAGCAGTGGGGTTCGGGAGCTCGTTTACAATGAGCAGTTCTTC. V usage is TRBV10-1 and J usage is TRBJ2-1; D possibly corresponds to TRBD2 (6 bases). The germline gives CDR1 WNHNN, CDR2 SYGVQD (reference sequence). The CDR3 has 16 amino acids. V lost 4 bases and J 4 bases, leaving 17 bases between the germline ends.

The rearrangement links TRBV7-9 to TRBJ1-2; no clear D gene. This CDR3 comprises 13 residues. CDR1 and CDR2 from the germline V gene are SEHNR and FQNEAQ (reference sequence). With 5 bases removed from V and 9 bases from J, the gap between germline ends came to 16 bases. The CDR3 sequence is CASSPSAANSYTF. The CDR3 DNA reads TGTGCCAGCAGCCCGTCTGCGGCTAATAGCTACACCTTC. Variable domain in full (rest from reference TRBV7-9 and TRBJ1-2): DTGVSQNPRHKITKRGQNVTFRCDPISEHNRLYWYRQTLGQGPEFLTYFQNEAQLEKSRLLSDRFSAERPKGSFSTLEIQRTEQGDSAMYLCASSPSAANSYTFGSGTRLTVV.

The chain recombines TRBV19 with TRBJ1-2, with 9 bases lining up with TRBD1. From germline, CDR1 is LNHDA and CDR2 SQIVND (reference sequence). V was pared by 7 bases and J by 7 bases, with 13 bases of the junction left unmatched. The CDR3 length is 15 residues. This chain's CDR3 is CASMGPGQGRLGYTF. The CDR3 DNA follows: TGTGCCAGTATGGGGCCGGGACAGGGACGTCTTGGCTACACCTTC. Using reference TRBV19 and TRBJ1-2 for the parts outside the CDR3, the full variable domain is DGGITQSPKYLFRKEGQNVTLSCEQNLNHDAMYWYRQDPGQGLRLIYYSQIVNDFQKGDIAEGYSVSREKKESFPLTVTSAQKNPTAFYLCASMGPGQGRLGYTFGSGTRLTVV.

The chain recombines TRBV19 with TRBJ1-4; 8 nucleotides match TRBD1. V lost 6 bases, J lost 4 bases, and 4 bases stayed unmatched. The germline V gene encodes CDR1 LNHDA and CDR2 SQIVND (reference sequence). This CDR3 spans 14 amino acids. The CDR3 DNA sequence: TGTGCCAGTAGCAGGGGGCTTAGTAATGAAAAACTGTTTTTT. Translation: CASSRGLSNEKLFF.

The chain joins TRBV7-9 to TRBJ1-5, with D maybe TRBD1 (5 bases). This CDR3 has 14 amino acids. From germline, CDR1 is SEHNR and CDR2 FQNEAQ (reference sequence). Trimming cost V 5 bases and J 3 bases, with 11 bases left between them. The CDR3 spells CASSRDRLNQPQHF. In nucleotides, the CDR3 is TGTGCCAGCAGCCGCGACAGACTCAATCAGCCCCAGCATTTT.

This clonotype showed up just once. The rearrangement links TRBV19 to TRBJ2-1, with a tentative D call TRBD2 (6 bases). CDR1 is LNHDA and CDR2 is SQIVND in the germline V gene (reference sequence). The CDR3 spans 15 residues. V was trimmed by 2 bases and J by 3 bases, leaving 11 bases between them. CDR3 loop: CASSIPSGHYNEQFF. As DNA, the CDR3 is TGTGCCAGTAGTATACCGAGCGGGCACTACAATGAGCAGTTCTTC.

There are many counts of this clonotype. The chain links TRBV20-1 to TRBJ1-2; 7 bases map to TRBD1. The V and J ends lost 5 bases and 3 bases, in that order; junction bases with no gene match: 9. This CDR3 is built from 14 residues. From germline, CDR1 is DFQATT and CDR2 SNEGSKA (reference sequence). This CDR3 reads CSAPRQGEDYGYTF. Here the CDR3 DNA reads TGCAGTGCTCCCCGACAGGGCGAAGACTATGGCTACACCTTC.

This clonotype showed up many times. The chain couples TRBV20-1 to TRBJ2-6; no reliable D call. Trimming took 1 base from V and 0 from J, leaving 10 bases between them. CDR1 and CDR2 (germline): DFQATT, SNEGSKA (reference sequence). The CDR3 is 16 amino acids. CDR3 sequence: CSARAAYDSGANVLTF. The CDR3 nucleotides are TGCAGTGCTAGAGCGGCATATGACTCTGGGGCCAACGTCCTGACTTTC.

This sequence joins TRBV7-9 and TRBJ2-7; TRBD2 matches 14 bases. Per germline, CDR1 SEHNR and CDR2 FQNEAQ (reference sequence). V lost 4 bases, J lost 7 bases, and 12 bases stayed unmatched. The CDR3 is 17 amino acids. CDR3 in DNA: TGTGCCAGCAGCTCCGCCGGGACTAGCGGGGGTTACAATGAGCAGTACTTC. The encoded protein is CASSSAGTSGGYNEQYF.

The sample holds a few counts of this clonotype. A much more abundant neighbour one base away suggests this may be a read error. J is TRBJ1-4 and V is TRBV5-1; possible D gene TRBD1, 6 bases. The CDR3 totals 18 residues. Germline lookup yields CDR1 SGHRS and CDR2 YFSETQ. Trimming removed 0 bases from V and 10 bases from J, with 25 bases in between. The CDR3 nucleotides read TGCGCCAGCAGCTTGGCCCCTCCGGGGGGCGCGATAGGGGGAAAACTGTTTTTT. Translation gives CASSLAPPGGAIGGKLFF.

This clonotype has at least ten counts. The rearrangement links TRBV12-3 or TRBV12-4 to TRBJ2-7; 8 bases align to TRBD1. The CDR3 has 13 amino acids. The V and J ends lost 7 bases and 6 bases, in that order; junction bases with no gene match: 8. CDR3 in amino acids: CASTQGALAEQYF. The CDR3 bases are TGTGCCAGCACCCAGGGGGCTTTGGCCGAGCAGTACTTC.

As to this clonotype: The CDR3 does not close with the conserved phenylalanine or tryptophan, likely indicating a read error. The genes are TRBV7-6 and TRBJ1-1; D not certain. The V gene lost 5 bases and the J gene lost 5 bases, with 12 bases spanning the gap. This CDR3 contains 13 residues. Germline values: CDR1 SGHVS, CDR2 FNYEAQ. Written as DNA, the CDR3 is TGTGCCAGCAGCCAGGCCCTCGGAACTGAAGCTTTCCTT. This sequence encodes CASSQALGTEAFL.

V is TRBV11-1 and J is TRBJ2-7; D uncertain. This CDR3 region has 13 residues. The V gene's germline CDR1 is SGHAT and CDR2 FQDESV (reference sequence). V was trimmed by 1 base and J by 3 bases, leaving 7 bases between them. The CDR3 nucleotides read TGTGCCAGCAGCTTAGGGGTTAACTACGAGCAGTACGTC. Residues: CASSLGVNYEQYV.